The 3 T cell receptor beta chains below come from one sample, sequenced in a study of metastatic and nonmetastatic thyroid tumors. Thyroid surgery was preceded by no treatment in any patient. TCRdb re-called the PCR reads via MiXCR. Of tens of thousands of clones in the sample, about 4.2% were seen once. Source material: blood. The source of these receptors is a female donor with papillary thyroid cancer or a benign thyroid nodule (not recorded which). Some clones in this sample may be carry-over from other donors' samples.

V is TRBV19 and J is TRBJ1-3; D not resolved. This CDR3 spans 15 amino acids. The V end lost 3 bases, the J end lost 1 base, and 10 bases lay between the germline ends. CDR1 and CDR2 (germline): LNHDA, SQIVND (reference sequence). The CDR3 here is CASSIAGVSGNTIYF. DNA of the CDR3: TGTGCCAGTAGTATTGCCGGGGTTTCTGGAAACACCATATATTTT. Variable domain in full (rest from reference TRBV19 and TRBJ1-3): DGGITQSPKYLFRKEGQNVTLSCEQNLNHDAMYWYRQDPGQGLRLIYYSQIVNDFQKGDIAEGYSVSREKKESFPLTVTSAQKNPTAFYLCASSIAGVSGNTIYFGEGSWLTVV.

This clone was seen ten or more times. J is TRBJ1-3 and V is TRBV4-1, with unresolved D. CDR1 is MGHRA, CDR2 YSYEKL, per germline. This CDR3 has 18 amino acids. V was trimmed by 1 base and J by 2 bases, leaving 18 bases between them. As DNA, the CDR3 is TGCGCCAGCAGCCAAGGTATCATCGGGTTTACGGCTGGAAACACCATATATTTT. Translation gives CASSQGIIGFTAGNTIYF.

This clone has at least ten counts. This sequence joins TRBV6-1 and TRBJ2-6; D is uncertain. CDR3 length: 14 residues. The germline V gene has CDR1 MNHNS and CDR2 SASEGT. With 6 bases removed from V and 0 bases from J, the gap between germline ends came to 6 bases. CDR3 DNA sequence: TGTGCCAGCAGGGGGATCTCTGGGGCCAACGTCCTGACTTTC. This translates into CASRGISGANVLTF.